This TCR beta chain was identified in a study of shared clonotypes between healthy human individuals. Points from the study as a whole: Generally, naive subsets came out with larger estimated richness than memory subsets. The naive CD4 repertoires of a handful of donors were compared, and around 4.9% of clonotypes were shared.

Selected positively for CCR7 and CD45RO-negative, naive CD8 cells excluded terminally differentiated effector memory CD45RA+ cells. Losses at the gene ends were 0 bases for V and 5 bases for J; bases not matched to a gene: 14. The CDR3 loop spans 19 amino acids. Per germline, CDR1 LGHNA and CDR2 YSLEER. Turning to this clone: The antigen is not known.

TCRdb's table, derived via immunoSEQ multiplex PCR, lists solely in-frame clones and lacks some. The data contain approximately 2,000,000 clones, roughly 93% of them seen just once; the ten biggest clones take up 1.5% to 2%. The sequenced sample was naive CD8+ T cells from PBMCs. This clonotype was obtained from a man aged 18-30 years in good health. Some clones in this sample may be carry-over from other donors' samples. The chain joins TRBV4-3 to TRBJ2-3, with TRBD2 matching 10 bases. Here the CDR3 DNA reads TGCGCCAGCAGCCAAGACTCTAGCGGGAGAGGGGTGATGAGAGATACGCAGTATTTT. It encodes CASSQDSSGRGVMRDTQYF.